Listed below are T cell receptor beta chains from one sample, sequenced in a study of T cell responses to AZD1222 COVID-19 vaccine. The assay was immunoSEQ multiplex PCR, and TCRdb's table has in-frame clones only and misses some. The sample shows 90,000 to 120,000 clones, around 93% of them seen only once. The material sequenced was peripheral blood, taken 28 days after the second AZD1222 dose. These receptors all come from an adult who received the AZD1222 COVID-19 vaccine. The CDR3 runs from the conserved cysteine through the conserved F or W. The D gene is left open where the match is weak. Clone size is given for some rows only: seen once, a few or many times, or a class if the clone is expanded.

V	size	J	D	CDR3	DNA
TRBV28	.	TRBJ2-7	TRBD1	CASIRTGGQYEQYF	TGTGCCAGCATCCGGACAGGGGGCCAGTACGAGCAGTACTTC
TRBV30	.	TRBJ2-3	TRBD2	CAWGIAGGSTDTQYF	TGTGCCTGGGGAATAGCGGGGGGAAGCACAGATACGCAGTATTTT
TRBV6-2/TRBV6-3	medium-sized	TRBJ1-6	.	CASSYRDNSPLHF	TGTGCCAGCAGTTACAGGGATAATTCACCCCTCCACTTT
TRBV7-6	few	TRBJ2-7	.	CASSSKTYEQYF	TGTGCCAGCAGCTCCAAGACGTACGAGCAGTACTTC
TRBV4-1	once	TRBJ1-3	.	CASSLEGSPQGGRLGNTIYF	TGCGCCAGCAGCCTCGAAGGGTCCCCACAGGGAGGCCGTCTTGGAAACACCATATATTTT
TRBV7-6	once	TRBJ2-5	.	CAGSLVGRETQYF	TGTGCCGGCTCTTTAGTTGGACGAGAGACCCAGTACTTC
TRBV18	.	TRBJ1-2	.	CASSPPEGYGYTF	TGTGCCAGCTCACCACCGGAAGGCTATGGCTACACCTTC
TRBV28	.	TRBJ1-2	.	CASSLTQGGFYGYTF	TGTGCCAGCAGTTTGACGCAGGGAGGCTTCTATGGCTACACCTTC
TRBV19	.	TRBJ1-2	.	CASSIFEAAGYTF	TGTGCCAGTAGTATCTTCGAGGCAGCCGGCTACACCTTC
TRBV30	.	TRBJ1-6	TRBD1	CAWSVRGRFNSPLHF	TGTGCCTGGAGTGTTAGGGGGCGGTTTAATTCACCCCTCCACTTT
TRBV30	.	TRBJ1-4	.	CAWNQLNEKLFF	TGTGCCTGGAATCAGCTAAATGAAAAACTGTTTTTT
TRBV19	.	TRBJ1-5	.	CASDDPARQPQHF	TGTGCCAGCGACGACCCAGCAAGGCAGCCCCAGCATTTT
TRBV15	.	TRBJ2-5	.	CASSTVAEETQYF	TGTGCCTCGTCAACGGTAGCGGAAGAGACCCAGTACTTC
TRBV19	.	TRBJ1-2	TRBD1	CASSMHKADRGNGHTF	TGTGCCAGTAGTATGCATAAGGCTGACAGGGGGAATGGCCACACCTTC
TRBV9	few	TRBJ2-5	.	CASSAASRGSQETQYF	TGTGCCAGCAGCGCGGCTTCCCGGGGATCCCAAGAGACCCAGTACTTC
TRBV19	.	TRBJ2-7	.	CASSIWQGTYEQYF	TGTGCCAGTAGTATATGGCAGGGTACCTACGAGCAGTACTTC
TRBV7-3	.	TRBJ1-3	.	CASSSRSGPGNTIYF	TGTGCCAGCAGCTCCCGTTCAGGGCCTGGAAACACCATATATTTT
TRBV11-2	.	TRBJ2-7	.	CASSAPIGPVTSEQYF	TGTGCCAGCAGCGCCCCTATAGGCCCGGTGACGAGCGAGCAGTACTTC
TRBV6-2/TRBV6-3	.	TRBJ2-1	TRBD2	CASSTLAGGLYYNEQFF	TGTGCCAGCAGTACGCTAGCGGGAGGCCTCTATTACAATGAGCAGTTCTTC
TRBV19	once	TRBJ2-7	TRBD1	CASSVLGGQGRNEQYF	TGTGCCAGTAGTGTCCTAGGGGGACAGGGGCGCAACGAGCAGTACTTC
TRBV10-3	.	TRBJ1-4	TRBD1	CAISPGQGAEKLFF	TGTGCCATCAGTCCGGGACAGGGGGCTGAAAAACTGTTTTTT
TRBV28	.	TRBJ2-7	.	CASSLRSYEQYF	TGTGCCAGCAGTTTACGGTCCTACGAGCAGTACTTC
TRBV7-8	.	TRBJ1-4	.	CASSRRGGDEKLFF	TGTGCCAGCAGCCGCCGCGGAGGGGATGAAAAACTGTTTTTT
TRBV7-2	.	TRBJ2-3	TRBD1	CASSENRGRMTDTQYF	TGTGCCAGCAGCGAAAACAGGGGGCGGATGACAGATACGCAGTATTTT
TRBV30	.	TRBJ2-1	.	CACPTGTYKNEQFF	TGTGCCTGCCCCACCGGGACATACAAGAATGAGCAGTTCTTC
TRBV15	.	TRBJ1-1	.	CATSRVGQMNTEAFF	TGTGCCACCAGCAGAGTGGGCCAGATGAACACTGAAGCTTTCTTT